This record looks at one T cell receptor (beta chain) sequence and its context. The study recruited people aged 18 to 89 years across 20 to 30 US areas. Researchers sorted participants into cohorts using their self-reported clinical history. The CDR3 length is 14 residues. The germline V gene encodes CDR1 SGHTA and CDR2 FQGNSA. Trimming removed 2 bases from V and 5 bases from J, with 12 bases in between. In the original analysis: Nucleated cell counts were estimated from reference gene primer amplification. Sequenced by immunoSEQ multiplex PCR; TCRdb stores in-frame clones only, minus some. The V and J calls and clone size are taken from that table; D and trimming were inferred from the DNA. This table has fewer than 350,000 clones, 65% to 90% appearing once. The record originates from a study of blood T cell repertoires in COVID-19. The wider study: T cells, B-cell-depleted T cells, or PBMCs supplied cDNA or gDNA.

The chain uses TRBV7-2 and TRBJ2-5, with D hard to call. The receptor's source is a middle-aged woman with acute COVID-19. Sequencing was done on a sample of PBMCs or T cells enriched from blood (not recorded which). CDR3 DNA: TGTGCCAGCAGCTTATCGGGTATTCGTGAGACCCAGTACTTC. This sequence encodes CASSLSGIRETQYF. Using reference TRBV7-2 and TRBJ2-5 for the parts outside the CDR3, the full variable domain is GAGVSQSPSNKVTEKGKDVELRCDPISGHTALYWYRQSLGQGLEFLIYFQGNSAPDKSGLPSDRFSAERTGGSVSTLTIQRTQQEDSAVYLCASSLSGIRETQYFGPGTRLLVL.